Listed here are 9 T cell receptor beta chains from one sample, sequenced in a study of cytomegalovirus exposure and HLA in healthy donors. Vbeta (60) and Jbeta (13) primers were used in the PCR. The assay was immunoSEQ multiplex PCR, and TCRdb's table has in-frame clones only and misses some. The repertoire has about 150,000 clones, 60% to 80% of them found once; the top ten carry about 13%. Sample: PBMCs. These receptors originate from a woman in her fifties or sixties in good health and CMV-seropositive.

This clone was detected a few times. The chain recombines TRBV11-2 with TRBJ1-2; D unresolved. Germline lookup yields CDR1 SGHAT and CDR2 FQNNGV. Trimming took 2 bases from V and 0 from J, leaving 4 bases between them. The CDR3 loop spans 13 amino acids. The CDR3 DNA sequence: TGTGCCAGCAGCTTAACGGCTAACTATGGCTACACCTTC. Amino acid sequence: CASSLTANYGYTF.

The V and J genes are TRBV15 and TRBJ2-7, with a possible D match to TRBD1 (6 bases). This CDR3 has 14 residues. The V and J ends lost 0 bases and 2 bases respectively, with 8 bases between them. Germline V lookup: CDR1 LNHNV, CDR2 YYDKDF (reference sequence). This CDR3 is CATSRDRGPYEQYF. CDR3 coding DNA: TGTGCCACCAGCAGAGACAGGGGCCCCTACGAGCAGTACTTC.

This clone was counted a single time. The CDR3 here is CASSWTGQGRGYTF. The DNA of the CDR3 is TGTGCCAGCAGTTGGACGGGACAGGGACGAGGCTACACCTTC. The chain couples TRBV27 to TRBJ1-2, with 9 nucleotides matching TRBD1. The CDR3 length is 14 residues. Trimming took 4 bases from V and 8 from J; bases not matched to a gene: 8. The germline gives CDR1 MNHEY, CDR2 SMNVEV (reference sequence).

The J gene is TRBJ2-2, the V gene TRBV27; weak D call: TRBD1 (5 bases). CDR1 MNHEY and CDR2 SMNVEV come from the germline V gene (reference sequence). Trimming shortened V by 7 bases and J by 4 bases, and 13 bases separated the two germline ends. The CDR3 covers 14 residues. The CDR3 is CASKGLSSTGELFF. The CDR3 DNA reads as TGTGCCAGCAAGGGGTTATCCTCCACCGGGGAGCTGTTTTTT.

V gene TRBV21-1 combines with J gene TRBJ2-1; the table's D gene call, TRBD1, was not cross checked with the DNA. TRBV21-1 is given as a pseudogene. The CDR3 contains 15 residues. This CDR3 reads CASSSSGQGANEQFF. CDR3 DNA sequence: TGTGCCAGCAGCAGTTCGGGACAGGGGGCCAATGAGCAGTTCTTC.

This sequence joins TRBV7-6 and TRBJ1-3; 9 bases are shared with TRBD1. V trimming: 5 bases; J trimming: 2 bases; junction bases outside the gene matches: 7. Looked up from germline, CDR1 is SGHVS and CDR2 is FNYEAQ. The length of the CDR3 is 16 residues. CDR3 coding DNA: TGTGCCAGCAGCCCAGGACAGGGGAGAACTGGAAACACCATATATTTT. Amino acid sequence: CASSPGQGRTGNTIYF.

This clone was seen just once. The chain combines TRBV9 with TRBJ2-1; 11 bases fit TRBD1. CDR3 length equals 16 residues. V shed 4 bases and J 4 bases; nucleotides not matched to a gene: 7. The germline V gene encodes CDR1 SGDLS and CDR2 YYNGEE. This CDR3 is CASSPRTGGGYNEQFF. The CDR3 DNA reads as TGTGCCAGCAGCCCACGGACAGGGGGCGGTTACAATGAGCAGTTCTTC.

A few counts support this clone. The rearrangement links TRBV4-2 to TRBJ1-2; TRBD1 matches at 11 bases. This CDR3 is built from 15 residues. J was trimmed by 4 bases and V by 3 bases; bases with no gene match: 4. Germline V gene lookup returns CDR1 LGHNA and CDR2 YNFKEQ. CDR3 region: CASSQDRGLSYGYTF. CDR3 bases: TGTGCCAGCAGCCAGGACAGGGGGCTTAGCTATGGCTACACCTTC.

The chain employs TRBV15 and TRBJ1-4; TRBD1 matches at 7 bases. Germline V gives CDR1 LNHNV, CDR2 YYDKDF (reference sequence). J gave up 5 bases and V 8 bases, and 8 bases lay outside the gene matches. The CDR3 runs 14 residues. The CDR3 reads CATSSVTGNEKLFF. CDR3 DNA: TGTGCCACCTCCTCGGTGACAGGGAATGAAAAACTGTTTTTT.